This T cell receptor (beta chain) appears in the sequencing data of a study of cytomegalovirus exposure and HLA in healthy donors. Findings of the study overall: The study reported that TCR beta sequences accurately predicted HLA-A and HLA-B alleles in most subjects.

The CDR3 is made up of 13 amino acids. Germline V gene sequence: CDR1 SGHTA, CDR2 FQGNSA. Deletions cut 3 bases from V and 0 bases from J, with 5 bases between. As regards this clone: The antigen remains undetermined.

Primers for the PCR totalled 60 Vbeta and 13 Jbeta. Sequencing was performed with immunoSEQ multiplex PCR; in TCRdb, only in-frame clones are kept and a portion is missing. The table shows roughly 130,000 clones, with 65% to 75% occurring only once. J is TRBJ2-5 and V is TRBV7-2; unclear D gene. The sequence was obtained from a woman between 50 and 59 years old in good health and CMV-seropositive. Sequenced material: PBMCs. The CDR3 is CASSFPNQETQYF. The DNA of the CDR3 is TGTGCCAGCAGCTTCCCTAACCAAGAGACCCAGTACTTC. The variable domain in full, completed from reference TRBV7-2 and TRBJ2-5, reads GAGVSQSPSNKVTEKGKDVELRCDPISGHTALYWYRQSLGQGLEFLIYFQGNSAPDKSGLPSDRFSAERTGGSVSTLTIQRTQQEDSAVYLCASSFPNQETQYFGPGTRLLVL.